A single sample gave rise to the 18 T cell receptor beta chains below, sequenced in a study of blood T cell repertoires in COVID-19. Repertoires were generated with immunoSEQ multiplex PCR, while TCRdb's copy carries only in-frame clones and drops some. The data contain roughly 100,000 clones, approximately 86% of them seen just once; the ten biggest clones take up over 15%. The sequenced material came from peripheral blood. The source is a woman aged 80 or over with acute or convalescent COVID-19.

This clone was recorded a few times. The chain couples TRBV11-2 to TRBJ1-1; 8 nucleotides agree with TRBD1. Germline-derived CDR1 and CDR2 are SGHAT and FQNNGV. CDR3 length equals 16 residues. Germline trimming cut 5 bases from V and 0 bases from J; bases unmatched to any gene: 8. The CDR3 nucleotides are TGTGCCAGCAGCACTAGACAGGGGACATTGAACACTGAAGCTTTCTTT. Its translation is CASSTRQGTLNTEAFF.

The V and J genes are TRBV2 and TRBJ2-5; D not resolved. Per the germline V gene, CDR1 is SNHLY and CDR2 is FYNNEI. Between the trimmed V and J ends, which lost 6 bases and 5 bases, there was a span of 7 bases. This CDR3 has 11 amino acids. DNA for the CDR3: TGTGCCAGCAGCCTTGAGGAGACCCAGTACTTC. Its translation is CASSLEETQYF.

This chain links TRBV7-8 with TRBJ2-7; the D is unclear. The CDR3 is 11 amino acids. Germline V CDR1 and CDR2: SGHVS, FQNEAQ. The germline V and J ends were trimmed by 5 bases and 4 bases, with 6 bases remaining between them. This chain's CDR3 is CASSLSYEQYF. The DNA for the CDR3 is TGTGCCAGCAGCCTCTCTTACGAGCAGTACTTC.

CDR3 in amino acids: CASSEARQAFF. CDR3 bases: TGTGCCAGCAGTGAAGCGAGGCAAGCTTTCTTT. V and J are TRBV2 and TRBJ1-1; D is unresolved. The CDR3 is 11 residues long. The germline V gene encodes CDR1 SNHLY and CDR2 FYNNEI. Trimming took off 0 bases at V and 9 bases at J, with 5 bases between the two ends.

V gene TRBV5-1 combines with J gene TRBJ2-3; 9 positions agree with TRBD2. V gave up 0 bases and J gave up 4 bases; unmatched junction bases: 3. The germline gives CDR1 SGHRS, CDR2 YFSETQ. The CDR3 loop spans 15 amino acids. Here the CDR3 reads CASSLELAGPDTQYF. In DNA, the CDR3 is TGCGCCAGCAGCTTGGAACTAGCGGGCCCAGATACGCAGTATTTT. Looking up the rest from reference TRBV5-1 and TRBJ2-3 gives the full variable domain: KAGVTQTPRYLIKTRGQQVTLSCSPISGHRSVSWYQQTPGQGLQFLFEYFSETQRNKGNFPGRFSGRQFSNSRSEMNVSTLELGDSALYLCASSLELAGPDTQYFGPGTRLTVL.

The chain recombines TRBV6-5 with TRBJ1-5, with 7 nucleotides matching TRBD1. V was clipped by 5 bases and J by 3 bases; unmatched bases: 7. The CDR3 extends over 15 amino acids. Germline V gene sequence: CDR1 MNHEY, CDR2 SVGAGI. The CDR3 DNA is TGTGCCAGCAGTCAGGACAGGCCGGACAATCAGCCCCAGCATTTT. Its protein product is CASSQDRPDNQPQHF.

The chain links TRBV5-6 to TRBJ2-7, with D possibly matching TRBD2 (6 bases). V was clipped by 4 bases and J by 1 base, with 12 bases between them. Germline CDR1 is SGHDT and CDR2 is YYEEEE. This CDR3 is 14 amino acids long. In nucleotides, the CDR3 is TGTGCCAGCAGCCGTAATAGCGGATCCTACGAGCAGTACTTC. Translating it yields CASSRNSGSYEQYF.

The CDR3 DNA sequence: TGTGCCATCAGTCCGGACAGGGGTGGCACCGGGGAGCTGTTTTTT. Translating it yields CAISPDRGGTGELFF. The V and J genes are TRBV10-3 and TRBJ2-2, with 9 bases aligning to TRBD1. V gave up 5 bases and J gave up 4 bases; unmatched junction bases: 5. This CDR3 spans 15 amino acids. Per the germline V gene, CDR1 is ENHRY and CDR2 is SYGVKD.

The V call is TRBV20-1, the J call TRBJ1-6; 10 nucleotides agree with TRBD1. The germline V gene encodes CDR1 DFQATT and CDR2 SNEGSKA (reference sequence). The CDR3 contains 15 residues. With V trimmed by 3 bases and J by 8 bases, 7 bases remained unmatched. Here the CDR3 reads CSASSSGTGDSPLHF. The CDR3 DNA is TGCAGTGCTAGTTCCTCCGGGACAGGGGATTCACCCCTCCACTTT.

About this clone: Sequence at one end of the junction differs from germline and may be a read error. This chain uses TRBV9 with TRBJ2-4; 7 bases are a match to TRBD1. CDR3 length equals 15 residues. The germline V gene has CDR1 SGDLS and CDR2 YYNGEE. The CDR3 DNA reads as TGTGCCAGCAGCCCTCCGGACAGGAACAAAAACATTCAGTACTTT. Translated: CASSPPDRNKNIQYF.

The chain links TRBV3-1 (or the pseudogene TRBV3-2) to TRBJ2-7; weak D call: TRBD2 (5 bases). The CDR3 runs 14 residues. The V end lost 3 bases, the J end lost 2 bases, and 11 bases lay between the germline ends. Germline V gene lookup returns CDR1 LGHDT and CDR2 YNNKEL (reference sequence). Here the CDR3 reads CASSQGDVAYEQYF. CDR3 nucleotides: TGTGCCAGCAGCCAGGGAGACGTCGCCTACGAGCAGTACTTC.

The V gene is TRBV19, the J gene TRBJ1-5; weak D call: TRBD1 (5 bases). Germline values: CDR1 LNHDA, CDR2 SQIVND (reference sequence). The V end lost 3 bases, the J end lost 5 bases, and 20 bases lay between the germline ends. The CDR3 totals 17 residues. CDR3 nucleotides: TGTGCCAGTAGTATCCTCTCGGGAGGTCAGGGACATCAGCCCCAGCATTTT. Protein: CASSILSGGQGHQPQHF. Full variable domain (rest looked up from reference TRBV19 and TRBJ1-5): DGGITQSPKYLFRKEGQNVTLSCEQNLNHDAMYWYRQDPGQGLRLIYYSQIVNDFQKGDIAEGYSVSREKKESFPLTVTSAQKNPTAFYLCASSILSGGQGHQPQHFGDGTRLSIL.

The rearrangement uses TRBV12-5 and TRBJ2-1; TRBD2 matches at 8 bases. The CDR3 has 17 residues. V gave up 7 bases and J gave up 0 bases; unmatched junction bases: 11. Germline CDR1 and CDR2: LGHNT and FRNRAP. The chain's CDR3 is CASAFRVTSGSYNEQFF. CDR3 nucleotide sequence: TGTGCTAGTGCCTTCCGCGTTACTAGCGGCTCCTACAATGAGCAGTTCTTC.

The count of this clone is one. This chain uses TRBV19 with TRBJ1-1; weak D call: TRBD1 (5 bases). Trimming took off 5 bases at V and 5 bases at J, with 21 bases between the two ends. The CDR3 is 16 amino acids. Germline V gene data show CDR1 as LNHDA and CDR2 as SQIVND (reference sequence). The DNA of the CDR3 is TGTGCCAGTAGTCCCCCCCGGCAGGGTAGAGAAACTGAAGCTTTCTTT. This gives the protein CASSPPRQGRETEAFF.

The genes are TRBV4-1 and TRBJ2-7; D gene ambiguous. The CDR3 length is 14 residues. Germline CDR1 and CDR2: MGHRA and YSYEKL. V lost 1 base, J lost 4 bases, and 11 bases lay in between. CDR3 sequence: CASSQVSTPYEQYF. In DNA form, the CDR3 reads TGCGCCAGCAGCCAAGTTTCGACACCATACGAGCAGTACTTC.

V usage is TRBV11-3 and J usage is TRBJ2-4; 7 bases line up with TRBD2. Germline values: CDR1 SGHNT, CDR2 YENEEA. The CDR3 spans 12 residues. V shed 5 bases and J 5 bases; nucleotides not matched to a gene: 0. The CDR3 protein is CASSGGENIQYF. For the CDR3, the DNA is TGTGCCAGCAGCGGGGGGGAAAACATTCAGTACTTC.

The J gene is TRBJ1-1, the V gene TRBV28; a weak D match, TRBD1 (6 bases). The V gene's germline CDR1 is MDHEN and CDR2 SYDVKM. This CDR3 comprises 16 residues. V gave up 4 bases and J gave up 3 bases, with 18 bases separating them. The CDR3 coding sequence is TGTGCCAGCAGTTCCCCTTTCGGGGGGGCTGACACTGAAGCTTTCTTT. Amino acids: CASSSPFGGADTEAFF.

This clone was seen only a few times. The CDR3 DNA reads TGTGCCAGCAGCTCCCGACAGGTCTACGAGCAGTACTTC. Encoded protein: CASSSRQVYEQYF. This sequence joins TRBV3-1 (or the pseudogene TRBV3-2) and TRBJ2-7, with a possible D match to TRBD1 (6 bases). Germline CDR1 reads LGHDT; CDR2 reads YNNKEL (reference sequence). There are 13 residues in the CDR3. Trimming left V 5 bases short and J 3 bases short, with 11 bases between.